This is a list of T cell receptor beta chains from one sample in a study of identical twins. TCRdb reprocessed the 5' RACE reads via MiXCR and lists one record per CDR3 protein. The sample includes a few hundred thousand distinct CDR3 sequences, more than 9% of them seen just once. The data were also submitted as part of a second study, on yellow fever vaccine responses in identical twins.

The sequenced sample consisted of PBMCs. The source is a woman between 18 and 29 years old in good health. The CDR3 runs from the conserved cysteine through the conserved F or W. Fields, in order: J gene, V gene, D gene, CDR3 length, clone size, CDR3 DNA, CDR3 protein. The D gene is left open where the match is weak. Only some rows state a clone size, as once, few, many or a class for expanded clones.

J: TRBJ2-7
V: TRBV5-5
D: .
length: 15
size: .
DNA: TGTGCCAGCAGCTCTGAGGTGTTCCCCTCCTACGAGCAGTACTTC
CDR3: CASSSEVFPSYEQYF

J: TRBJ2-7
V: TRBV7-2
D: TRBD2
length: 14
size: many
DNA: TGTGCCAGCAGCCACGGGACTAGGGGATACGAGCAGTACTTC
CDR3: CASSHGTRGYEQYF

J: TRBJ2-1
V: TRBV20-1
D: TRBD2
length: 13
size: .
DNA: TGCAGTGCGCGGGAGGACTCCTACAATGAGCAGTTCTTC
CDR3: CSAREDSYNEQFF

J: TRBJ2-1
V: TRBV11-2
D: .
length: 12
size: many
DNA: TGTGCCAGCAGCTTAGGGGCAGGCGAGCAGTTCTTC
CDR3: CASSLGAGEQFF

J: TRBJ2-3
V: TRBV28
D: TRBD2
length: 13
size: many
DNA: TGTGCCAGCGGGGGAGGGAGGACAGATACGCAGTATTTT
CDR3: CASGGGRTDTQYF

J: TRBJ1-1
V: TRBV7-9
D: .
length: 11
size: many
DNA: TGTGCCACTACGGGGAACACTGAAGCTTTCTTT
CDR3: CATTGNTEAFF

J: TRBJ1-2
V: TRBV3-1
D: .
length: 11
size: .
DNA: TGTGCCAGCAGCTACCCTGGTGGCTACACCTTC
CDR3: CASSYPGGYTF

J: TRBJ2-1
V: TRBV7-3
D: .
length: 13
size: many
DNA: TGTGCCAGCAGCTTAATCAGGGCCGATGAGCAGTTCTTC
CDR3: CASSLIRADEQFF

J: TRBJ2-7
V: TRBV28
D: .
length: 13
size: .
DNA: TGTGCCAGCAGTTTAAGGTCCACCTACGAGCAGTACTTC
CDR3: CASSLRSTYEQYF

J: TRBJ2-7
V: TRBV4-2
D: .
length: 15
size: .
DNA: TGTGCCAGCAGCCAAGAGAGGTCGGACTCCTACGAGCAGTACTTC
CDR3: CASSQERSDSYEQYF

J: TRBJ2-7
V: TRBV20-1
D: TRBD2
length: 15
size: few
DNA: TGCAGTGCTAGAGACCTAGCGGGAGAAACCTACGAGCAGTACTTC
CDR3: CSARDLAGETYEQYF

J: TRBJ2-3
V: TRBV6-2/TRBV6-3
D: .
length: 16
size: .
DNA: TGTGCCAGCAGTCGCCCCAGCGGTGGGTCCACAGATACGCAGTATTTT
CDR3: CASSRPSGGSTDTQYF

J: TRBJ2-1
V: TRBV11-2
D: .
length: 17
size: .
DNA: TGTGCCAGCAGCTCCTCGACAGGTTGGAGCTCCTACAATGAGCAGTTCTTC
CDR3: CASSSSTGWSSYNEQFF

J: TRBJ2-7
V: TRBV28
D: TRBD1
length: 15
size: many
DNA: TGTGCCAGCAGTCATACCGGGACAGGAATCTACGAGCAGTACTTC
CDR3: CASSHTGTGIYEQYF

J: TRBJ1-1
V: TRBV27
D: .
length: 15
size: few
DNA: TGTGCCAGCAGTTTAGCGGGGAGGGTGAACACTGAAGCTTTCTTT
CDR3: CASSLAGRVNTEAFF

J: TRBJ2-3
V: TRBV6-1
D: TRBD1
length: 13
size: many
DNA: TGTGCCAGCGGAGGACAGGGCACAGATACGCAGTATTTT
CDR3: CASGGQGTDTQYF

J: TRBJ2-1
V: TRBV20-1
D: TRBD2
length: 17
size: few
DNA: TGCAGTGCGGTACAGTTACTAGCGGGAGGTAGCTACAATGAGCAGTTCTTC
CDR3: CSAVQLLAGGSYNEQFF

J: TRBJ2-1
V: TRBV7-2
D: .
length: 15
size: many
DNA: TGTGCCAGCAGCTTAGCTGGGGTGGGGTACAATGAGCAGTTCTTC
CDR3: CASSLAGVGYNEQFF

J: TRBJ2-3
V: TRBV7-7
D: .
length: 16
size: few
DNA: TGTGCTAGCAGCTTGGGACTCGGCGGGAACACAGATACGCAGTATTTT
CDR3: CASSLGLGGNTDTQYF

J: TRBJ2-2
V: TRBV10-3
D: .
length: 15
size: .
DNA: TGTGCCATCAGTGAGTCAGGGGCGCCCACCGGGGAGCTGTTTTTT
CDR3: CAISESGAPTGELFF

J: TRBJ2-1
V: TRBV12-3/TRBV12-4
D: .
length: 15
size: .
DNA: TGTGCCAGCAGCCGGGCGCCAGGGCTCTACAATGAGCAGTTCTTC
CDR3: CASSRAPGLYNEQFF

J: TRBJ2-7
V: TRBV18
D: .
length: 14
size: .
DNA: TGTGCCAGCTCACCCGAGACAGGAGGGTACGAGCAGTACTTC
CDR3: CASSPETGGYEQYF

J: TRBJ2-5
V: TRBV6-5
D: .
length: 15
size: .
DNA: TGTGCCAGCAGTTCCCGGCCGACAGGCCAAGAGACCCAGTACTTC
CDR3: CASSSRPTGQETQYF

J: TRBJ2-3
V: TRBV2
D: .
length: 13
size: few
DNA: TGTGCCAGCAGTGACATAAAAGGGGATACGCAGTATTTT
CDR3: CASSDIKGDTQYF

J: TRBJ2-1
V: TRBV11-2
D: .
length: 12
size: .
DNA: TGTGCCAGCAGCTTAGCAGCTGATGAGCAGTTCTTC
CDR3: CASSLAADEQFF